This T cell receptor beta chain was sequenced during a study of metastatic and nonmetastatic thyroid tumors. Study-level information: Comparative analysis of repertoires was undertaken across blood and tumor or nodule tissue obtained from malignant and benign thyroid patients.

TCRdb reanalyzed the PCR reads via MiXCR. This table holds about 10,000 clones, about 37% found once. A few counts support this clone. Deletions cut 7 bases from V and 1 base from J, with 17 bases between. CDR3 length: 15 residues. The germline V gene has CDR1 MDHEN and CDR2 SYDVKM. Prior to thyroid surgery, none of the patients had received any treatment. The receptor was isolated from a female donor with papillary thyroid cancer or a benign thyroid nodule (not recorded which). Some clones in this sample may be carry-over from other donors' samples. The chain joins TRBV28 to TRBJ2-7; possibly TRBD1 or TRBD2 for D (7 bases each). Sequencing was done on a sample of tumor tissue. CDR3 bases: TGTGCCAGCAAAACGGCAGGGGGAGGGTCCTACGAGCAGTACTTC. As protein: CASKTAGGGSYEQYF.